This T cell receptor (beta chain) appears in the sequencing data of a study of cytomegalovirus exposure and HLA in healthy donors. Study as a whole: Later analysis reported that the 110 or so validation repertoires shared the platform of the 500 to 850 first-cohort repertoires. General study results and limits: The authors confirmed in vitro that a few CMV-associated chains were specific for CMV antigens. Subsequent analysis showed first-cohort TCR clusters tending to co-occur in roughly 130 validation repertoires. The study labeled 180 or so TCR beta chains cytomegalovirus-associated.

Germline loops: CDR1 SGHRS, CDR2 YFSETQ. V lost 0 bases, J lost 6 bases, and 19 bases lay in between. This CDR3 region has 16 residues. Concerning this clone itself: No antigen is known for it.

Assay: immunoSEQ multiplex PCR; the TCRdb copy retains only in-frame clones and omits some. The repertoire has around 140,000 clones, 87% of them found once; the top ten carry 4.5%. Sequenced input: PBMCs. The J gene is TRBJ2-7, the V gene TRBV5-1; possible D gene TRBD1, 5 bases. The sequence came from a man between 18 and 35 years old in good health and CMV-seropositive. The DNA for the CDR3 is TGCGCCAGCAGCTTGGTGATGGGCGCTAACCAGGGCGAGCAGTACTTC. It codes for CASSLVMGANQGEQYF.